The 22 T cell receptor beta chains presented below share a single source sample, sequenced in a study of T cells in Graves' hyperthyroidism and ophthalmopathy. Amplified TCR beta CDR3 regions derived from RNA transcripts. A first-round RT-PCR of the TCR CDR3 used the HTBI primer set. One entry per CDR3 protein results from TCRdb running MiXCR on the multiplex PCR reads. The table lists around 690,000 distinct CDR3 sequences, less than 25% of them singletons, with approximately 30% in the top ten. Sequenced: blood. The receptors stem from a man aged 25-45 years with Graves' ophthalmopathy.

This clonotype has a handful of counts. The chain uses TRBV27 and TRBJ2-7; 7 nucleotides align to TRBD2. CDR1 is MNHEY and CDR2 is SMNVEV in the germline V gene (reference sequence). Germline trimming cut 7 bases from V and 6 bases from J; bases unmatched to any gene: 15. This CDR3 region has 15 residues. The CDR3 is CASTREGGVGSEQYF. CDR3 DNA: TGTGCCAGCACCAGGGAGGGCGGGGTAGGGTCCGAGCAGTACTTC.

The chain couples TRBV4-1 to TRBJ2-3; D is unclear. Germline assignment: CDR1 MGHRA and CDR2 YSYEKL. The CDR3 spans 14 residues. V was cut by 0 bases and J by 1 base, with 5 bases left in between. CDR3 DNA sequence: TGCGCCAGCAGCCAAGACACCCGCACAGATACGCAGTATTTT. It codes for CASSQDTRTDTQYF.

The sample holds many counts of this clonotype. The chain couples TRBV4-1 to TRBJ1-2; weak D call: TRBD1 (6 bases). V was pared by 3 bases and J by 8 bases, with 16 bases between. Looked up from germline, CDR1 is MGHRA and CDR2 is YSYEKL. CDR3 length: 14 amino acids. Here the CDR3 DNA reads TGCGCCAGCAGCCAGGGTAGGGGGGCTCGGGGCTACACCTTC. Translating it yields CASSQGRGARGYTF.

Of note for this clonotype: The CDR3 carries no conserved terminal phenylalanine or tryptophan, so it likely arises from a read error. The chain links TRBV2 to TRBJ1-5; TRBD1 might be the D (5 bases). Germline V gives CDR1 SNHLY, CDR2 FYNNEI. This CDR3 is built from 14 residues. V was pared by 3 bases and J by 1 base, with 7 bases between. As DNA, the CDR3 is TGTGCCAGCAGTGATGCAGGGAGCAATCAGCCCCAGCATCTT. It yields the protein CASSDAGSNQPQHL.

This clonotype was seen repeatedly, ten times or more. The V and J genes are TRBV28 and TRBJ2-7; 7 nucleotides match TRBD1. Germline CDR1 MDHEN, CDR2 SYDVKM. J was trimmed by 2 bases and V by 6 bases; bases with no gene match: 4. CDR3 length equals 13 residues. The CDR3 spells CASSPGQPYEQYF. CDR3 in DNA: TGTGCCAGCAGCCCGGGACAGCCCTACGAGCAGTACTTC.

The sample holds many counts of this clonotype. This chain uses TRBV28 with TRBJ2-1; D is undetermined. Germline loops: CDR1 MDHEN, CDR2 SYDVKM. The CDR3 has 14 amino acids. Trimming cost V 6 bases and J 3 bases, with 12 bases left between them. CDR3 nucleotides: TGTGCCAGCAGGGTAGACACTATCTACAATGAGCAGTTCTTC. It translates to CASRVDTIYNEQFF.

At least ten counts were recorded for this clonotype. The rearrangement uses TRBV30 and TRBJ1-5; D remains unclear. The CDR3 covers 15 residues. V was shortened by 3 bases and J by 3 bases, with 15 bases between the two germline ends. CDR1 and CDR2 (germline): GTSNPN, SVGIG (reference sequence). In nucleotides, the CDR3 is TGTGCCTGGAGCTCGTTCCCGAAGGACAATCAGCCCCAGCATTTT. It is translated as CAWSSFPKDNQPQHF.

The chain employs TRBV5-4 and TRBJ2-2; TRBD2 agrees at 10 bases. Looked up from germline, CDR1 is SGHNT and CDR2 is YYREEE (reference sequence). The J segment lost 5 bases and the V segment lost 4 bases, leaving 8 bases of the junction unmatched. There are 16 residues in the CDR3. The CDR3 region is CASSRAATSGTGELFF. CDR3 sequence (DNA): TGTGCCAGCAGCCGAGCTGCGACTAGCGGGACCGGGGAGCTGTTTTTT.

Here the CDR3 reads CASKTGRYTEAFF. The CDR3 nucleotides read TGCGCCAGCAAGACAGGACGTTACACTGAAGCTTTCTTT. The chain is built from TRBV10-2 and TRBJ1-1; a weak D match, TRBD1 (6 bases). Per the germline V gene, CDR1 is WSHSY and CDR2 is SAAADI. The CDR3 has 13 residues. V lost 7 bases to trimming and J lost 3 bases, with 12 bases between them.

With regard to this clonotype: With a much larger clone just one base away, this may be a read error. The gene calls are TRBV7-3 and TRBJ2-3; D gene ambiguous. Germline CDR1 reads SGHTA; CDR2 reads FQGTGA. The CDR3 runs 12 residues. V was cut by 6 bases and J by 4 bases, with 8 bases left in between. CDR3 sequence reads: CASSLWADTQYF. CDR3 DNA sequence: TGTGCCAGCAGTTTATGGGCAGATACGCAGTATTTT.

This clonotype was seen repeatedly, ten times or more. This CDR3 is CASSLEGATNEKLFF. The CDR3 DNA sequence: TGTGCCAGCAGTTTAGAGGGTGCAACTAATGAAAAACTGTTTTTT. This sequence joins TRBV28 and TRBJ1-4; D gene ambiguous. Germline loops: CDR1 MDHEN, CDR2 SYDVKM. Trimming cost V 2 bases and J 0 bases, with 7 bases left between them. There are 15 residues in the CDR3.

This clonotype has only a few counts. This rearrangement joins TRBV7-9 to TRBJ2-3; TRBD1 is a possible D gene (6 bases). Trimming took 5 bases from V and 2 from J, leaving 14 bases between them. The CDR3 runs 15 residues. Germline loops: CDR1 SEHNR, CDR2 FQNEAQ (reference sequence). CDR3 coding DNA: TGTGCCAGCAGCGCCGGGACAACTCTCACAGATACGCAGTATTTT. It yields the protein CASSAGTTLTDTQYF.

The V and J genes are TRBV30 and TRBJ1-4; a weak D match, TRBD1 (6 bases). Germline CDR1 reads GTSNPN; CDR2 reads SVGIG (reference sequence). CDR3 length: 15 residues. V was trimmed by 1 base and J by 3 bases, leaving 12 bases between them. CDR3 sequence reads: CAWSEGVAANEKLFF. The CDR3 DNA reads TGTGCCTGGAGTGAGGGGGTCGCGGCTAATGAAAAACTGTTTTTT.

The chain has TRBV6-1 and TRBJ2-5; D is ambiguous. Between the trimmed V and J ends, which lost 9 bases and 3 bases, there was a span of 8 bases. This CDR3 region has 11 residues. CDR1 is MNHNS and CDR2 is SASEGT in the germline V gene. This chain's CDR3 is CASKSEETQYF. DNA of the CDR3: TGTGCCAGTAAAAGCGAAGAGACCCAGTACTTC.

This clonotype was observed many times. The rearrangement joins TRBV2 to TRBJ1-1; no reliable D call. Germline V gene sequence: CDR1 SNHLY, CDR2 FYNNEI. The ends were cut back, 0 bases at V and 1 base at J, with 6 bases in the middle. The CDR3 spans 14 residues. The CDR3 bases are TGTGCCAGCAGTGAAGCAGGCCAGAACACTGAAGCTTTCTTT. Protein product: CASSEAGQNTEAFF.

This clonotype was detected only a few times. V and J are TRBV6-1 and TRBJ2-7; perhaps TRBD2 as D (6 bases). V shed 5 bases and J shed 0 bases, with 23 bases lying between them. The CDR3 totals 18 residues. Germline loops: CDR1 MNHNS, CDR2 SASEGT. The CDR3 loop is CASSIQPFSGSSSYEQYF. The CDR3, as DNA: TGTGCCAGCAGTATACAACCCTTTAGCGGATCTTCCTCCTACGAGCAGTACTTC.

A remark on this clonotype: Possible read error: a much larger clone is one base away. DNA of the CDR3: TGCAGTGCTAGAGTAGGCGGGAGTTACGAGCAGTTCTTC. Residues: CSARVGGSYEQFF. J is TRBJ2-7 and V is TRBV20-1; 7 nucleotides agree with TRBD2. The tail of the sequence fits TRBJ2-1 better, so the J call may be wrong. The CDR3 runs 13 residues. Germline-derived CDR1 and CDR2 are DFQATT and SNEGSKA (reference sequence).

This clonotype occurred many times. The genes are TRBV28 and TRBJ2-1, with 9 nucleotides matching TRBD2. The V gene end was trimmed by 3 bases and the J gene end by 2 bases; junction bases not matched to a gene: 29. Germline V gives CDR1 MDHEN, CDR2 SYDVKM. This CDR3 comprises 24 residues. Written as DNA, the CDR3 is TGTGCCAGCAGTTTTAGCCCTCAGCCGATAGGTCGTACGCAAGGACTAGCGCCCTACAATGAGCAGTTCTTC. It specifies CASSFSPQPIGRTQGLAPYNEQFF.

This clonotype was counted between two and nine times. This chain joins TRBV4-1 and TRBJ1-1; D is unresolved. CDR3 length: 16 residues. V was clipped by 0 bases and J by 6 bases, with 17 bases between them. Germline V lookup: CDR1 MGHRA, CDR2 YSYEKL. CDR3 in DNA: TGCGCCAGCAGCCAAGAGTTTGTCTTTTTCGGGGCTGAAGCTTTCTTT. Its translation is CASSQEFVFFGAEAFF.

In this sample, this clonotype turned up a few times. The V call is TRBV4-3, the J call TRBJ2-7; TRBD1 agrees at 9 bases. V trimming: 3 bases; J trimming: 3 bases; junction bases outside the gene matches: 9. From germline, CDR1 is LGHNA and CDR2 YSLEER. CDR3 length equals 16 residues. The CDR3: CASSHSQGQGGYEQYF. CDR3 sequence (DNA): TGCGCCAGCAGCCACTCACAGGGACAGGGAGGCTACGAGCAGTACTTC.

The V call is TRBV27, the J call TRBJ2-7; TRBD2 is a possible D gene (5 bases). The CDR3 is made up of 10 amino acids. Germline CDR1 is MNHEY and CDR2 is SMNVEV (reference sequence). V was pared by 10 bases and J by 5 bases, with 9 bases between. This CDR3 is CATGVNEQYF. DNA for the CDR3: TGTGCCACCGGGGTAAACGAGCAGTACTTC.

CDR3 residues: CASIPDSGSNTGELFF. CDR3 DNA: TGTGCCAGCATTCCTGATAGCGGGTCGAACACCGGGGAGCTGTTTTTT. The chain links TRBV6-1 to TRBJ2-2; 7 positions match TRBD2. The ends lost 7 bases at V and 0 bases at J; junction bases unmatched: 8. This CDR3 comprises 16 residues. Per the germline V gene, CDR1 is MNHNS and CDR2 is SASEGT.